This TCR beta chain came from a study of blood T cell repertoires in COVID-19. Residents of under 25 US areas, aged roughly 18 to 89 years, made up the participants. The study assigned cohorts using participant-reported clinical history. This CDR3 is 13 amino acids long. Germline assignment: CDR1 KGHDR and CDR2 SFDVKD. The ends were cut back, 3 bases at V and 4 bases at J, with 8 bases in the middle. How the authors handled the data: Nucleated cell number was recorded as an estimate derived from reference gene primer amplification. Method: immunoSEQ multiplex PCR; TCRdb's copy keeps in-frame clones and lacks some. That table supplies the V and J calls and clone size; D and trimming were determined from the DNA. Here the sample spans hundreds of thousands of clones, around 84% being singletons.

The chain links TRBV24-1 to TRBJ1-2, with D possibly matching TRBD1 (5 bases). Sequencing used PBMCs or T cells enriched from blood (not recorded which). This clonotype originated in a man aged 25 to 45 who had recovered from COVID-19. Written as DNA, the CDR3 is TGTGCCACCAGTGATCCAGACAGCTATGGCTACACCTTC. Translated, it gives CATSDPDSYGYTF.